The clone carrying this TCR beta chain occurred once. These data come from a study of CD8 T cells in Susac syndrome. Random hexamers served to reverse transcribe roughly 0.5 to 1 ug RNA. An immunoSEQ multiplex PCR amplified TCR beta CDR3 over 54 Vbeta and 13 Jbeta. MiXCR, run by TCRdb on the immunoSEQ multiplex PCR reads, gives a single entry per CDR3 protein. The sample consists of some 180,000 distinct CDR3 sequences, roughly 94% of them appearing once. The origin of this receptor is a human donor with Susac syndrome. Material: CD4+ T cells from PBMCs.

The CDR3 nucleotides read TGTGCCAGCAGAGGACTAGCGGGAGGGAGCGAAACCTACAATGAGCAGTTCTTC. It codes for CASRGLAGGSETYNEQFF. V gene TRBV6-1 combines with J gene TRBJ2-1; 15 bases are shared with TRBD2. CDR1 is MNHNS and CDR2 is SASEGT in the germline V gene. Losses at the gene ends were 6 bases for V and 2 bases for J; bases not matched to a gene: 8. The CDR3 contains 18 residues.